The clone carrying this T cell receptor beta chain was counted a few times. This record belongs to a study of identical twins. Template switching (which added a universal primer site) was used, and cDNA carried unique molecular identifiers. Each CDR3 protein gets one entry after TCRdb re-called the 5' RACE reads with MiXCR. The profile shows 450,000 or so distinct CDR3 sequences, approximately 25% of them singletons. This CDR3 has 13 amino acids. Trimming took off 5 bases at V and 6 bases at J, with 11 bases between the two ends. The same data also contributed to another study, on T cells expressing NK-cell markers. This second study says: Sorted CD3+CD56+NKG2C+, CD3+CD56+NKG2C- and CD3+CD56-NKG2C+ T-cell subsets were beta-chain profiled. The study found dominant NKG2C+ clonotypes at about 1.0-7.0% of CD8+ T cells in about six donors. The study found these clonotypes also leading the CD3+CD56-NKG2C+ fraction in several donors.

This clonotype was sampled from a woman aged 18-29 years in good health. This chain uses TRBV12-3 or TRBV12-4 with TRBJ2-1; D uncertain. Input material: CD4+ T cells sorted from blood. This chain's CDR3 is CASSPDQFNEQFF. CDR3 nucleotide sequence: TGTGCCAGCAGTCCCGACCAGTTCAATGAGCAGTTCTTC.